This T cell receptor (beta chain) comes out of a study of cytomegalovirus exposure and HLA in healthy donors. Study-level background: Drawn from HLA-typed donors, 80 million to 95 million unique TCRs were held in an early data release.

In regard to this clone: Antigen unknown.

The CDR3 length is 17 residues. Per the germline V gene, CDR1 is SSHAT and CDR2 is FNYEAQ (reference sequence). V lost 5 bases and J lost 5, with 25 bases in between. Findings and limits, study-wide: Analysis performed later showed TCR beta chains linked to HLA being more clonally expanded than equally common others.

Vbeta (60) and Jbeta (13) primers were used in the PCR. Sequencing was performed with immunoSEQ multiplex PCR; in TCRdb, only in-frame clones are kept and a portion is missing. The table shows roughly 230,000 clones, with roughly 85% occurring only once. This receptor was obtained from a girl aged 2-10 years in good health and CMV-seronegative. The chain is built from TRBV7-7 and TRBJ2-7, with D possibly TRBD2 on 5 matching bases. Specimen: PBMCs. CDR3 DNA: TGTGCCAGCAGCCTAACCCATCGGGGTAGCGTCTTCCACGAGCAGTACTTC. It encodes CASSLTHRGSVFHEQYF.